This T cell receptor (beta chain) was sequenced during a study of CD8+CD57+ T cells in acquired aplastic anemia. CDR3 and TCR beta VDJ profiling relied on a genomic DNA template. TCRdb passed the reads through MiXCR, listing each CDR3 protein once. The sample contains roughly 420,000 distinct CDR3 sequences, about 70% of which appear only once. The CDR3 sequence is 12 residues long. The germline V and J ends were trimmed by 5 bases and 10 bases, with 12 bases remaining between them. The V gene's germline CDR1 is SGHTA and CDR2 FQGTGA. The chain joins TRBV7-3 to TRBJ2-1, with D perhaps matching TRBD1 (5 bases). The receptor's source is a human donor in good health, serving as a control. Sequencing was carried out using sorted CD4+, CD8+, or CD8+CD57+ T cells (not recorded which) from PBMCs. The DNA for the CDR3 is TGTGCCAGCAGCCGACGGCAGGGCGAGCAGTTCTTC. Its protein product is CASSRRQGEQFF.